The rows below give T cell receptor beta chains drawn from one sample of a study of early T cells in non-severe SARS-CoV-2 infection. TCRdb recomputed calls from the 5' RACE reads with MiXCR, one row per CDR3 protein. The sample comprises approximately 60,000 distinct CDR3 sequences, approximately 12% of which are singletons, and about 3.1% rests with the top ten. Sequenced: whole blood. The receptor source for this set is an adult who was a healthcare worker with PCR-confirmed SARS-CoV-2 infection or an uninfected control (not recorded which). CDR3s include the opening cysteine and the closing phenylalanine or tryptophan. D genes are given only for firm matches. Clone size is given for some rows only: seen once, a few or many times, or a class if the clone is expanded.

j_gene: TRBJ2-1
abundance: .
v_gene: TRBV9
d_gene: TRBD2
CDR3nt: TGTGCCAGCAGCCCCCCGAACGGGAGGGCCATAAATGAGCAGTTCTTC
CDR3aa: CASSPPNGRAINEQFF

j_gene: TRBJ2-7
abundance: .
v_gene: TRBV18
d_gene: TRBD1
CDR3nt: TGTGCCAGCTCACCACTTGGGGGGACAGGGACCTACGAGCAGTACTTC
CDR3aa: CASSPLGGTGTYEQYF

j_gene: TRBJ2-7
abundance: .
v_gene: TRBV2
d_gene: .
CDR3nt: TGTGCCAGCAGGGATGCAGTTTTTTATGGCGAGCAGTACTTC
CDR3aa: CASRDAVFYGEQYF

j_gene: TRBJ2-5
abundance: many
v_gene: TRBV11-3
d_gene: .
CDR3nt: TGTGCCAGCAGCTTAGCTAGGGGCCAAGAGACCCAGTACTTC
CDR3aa: CASSLARGQETQYF

j_gene: TRBJ1-1
abundance: many
v_gene: TRBV11-1
d_gene: TRBD1
CDR3nt: TGTGCCAGCAGTCGCCCTCGGAGAGGGTCACAGGGGGGTAGTGGGAACACTGAAGCTTTCTTT
CDR3aa: CASSRPRRGSQGGSGNTEAFF

j_gene: TRBJ2-7
abundance: few
v_gene: TRBV10-1
d_gene: .
CDR3nt: TGCGCCAGCAGTTTTAGGAGGGCCCCCTACGAGCAGTACTTC
CDR3aa: CASSFRRAPYEQYF

j_gene: TRBJ1-4
abundance: many
v_gene: TRBV5-6
d_gene: TRBD1
CDR3nt: TGTGCCAGCAGCTGGACAGGGGTGGGAGAAAAACTGTTTTTT
CDR3aa: CASSWTGVGEKLFF

j_gene: TRBJ1-2
abundance: .
v_gene: TRBV7-9
d_gene: TRBD1
CDR3nt: TGTGCCAGCAGTTTAACGACAGGGGGCGATGGCTACACCTTC
CDR3aa: CASSLTTGGDGYTF

j_gene: TRBJ1-2
abundance: .
v_gene: TRBV29-1
d_gene: .
CDR3nt: TGCAGCGTTGAAGAACGGGCCAGGGGAACCTATGGCTACACCTTC
CDR3aa: CSVEERARGTYGYTF

j_gene: TRBJ1-3
abundance: many
v_gene: TRBV11-2
d_gene: .
CDR3nt: TGTGCCAGCAGCTTCGGTGGAACAGGGAGACTGGGAGGAAACACCATATATTTT
CDR3aa: CASSFGGTGRLGGNTIYF

j_gene: TRBJ2-3
abundance: many
v_gene: TRBV3-1
d_gene: .
CDR3nt: TGTGCCAGCAGCCGGAGGGTATTGAATACGCAGTATTTT
CDR3aa: CASSRRVLNTQYF

j_gene: TRBJ2-2
abundance: few
v_gene: TRBV18
d_gene: .
CDR3nt: TGTGCCAGCTCACAACATGACACCGGGGAGCTGTTTTTT
CDR3aa: CASSQHDTGELFF

j_gene: TRBJ2-2
abundance: .
v_gene: TRBV29-1
d_gene: .
CDR3nt: TGCAGCGTTCAAGCGCTGAACACCGGGGAGCTGTTTTTT
CDR3aa: CSVQALNTGELFF

j_gene: TRBJ2-6
abundance: few
v_gene: TRBV3-1
d_gene: TRBD1
CDR3nt: TGTGCCAGCAGTCAATTCCCGGGACAGAAAATTTCTGGGGCCAACGTCCTGACTTTC
CDR3aa: CASSQFPGQKISGANVLTF

j_gene: TRBJ2-3
abundance: .
v_gene: TRBV18
d_gene: .
CDR3nt: TGTGCCAGCTCACCACGGGTCGGTACGCAGTATTTT
CDR3aa: CASSPRVGTQYF

j_gene: TRBJ2-2
abundance: many
v_gene: TRBV6-5
d_gene: .
CDR3nt: TGTGCCAGCAGGACCACAGGGTCTCGGTCCGGGGAGCTGTTTTTT
CDR3aa: CASRTTGSRSGELFF

j_gene: TRBJ2-1
abundance: .
v_gene: TRBV12-3/TRBV12-4
d_gene: .
CDR3nt: TGTGCCAGCAATACACTAAGAGGGGACTACAATGAGCAGTTCTTC
CDR3aa: CASNTLRGDYNEQFF

j_gene: TRBJ1-1
abundance: many
v_gene: TRBV12-3/TRBV12-4
d_gene: .
CDR3nt: TGTGCCAGCAGTTTCTTTCGGCCGCAAAGCTCGAACACTGAAGCTTTCTTT
CDR3aa: CASSFFRPQSSNTEAFF

j_gene: TRBJ2-7
abundance: .
v_gene: TRBV12-3/TRBV12-4
d_gene: .
CDR3nt: TGTGCCAGCAGTTTTGGCGGAGCCTACGAGCAGTACTTC
CDR3aa: CASSFGGAYEQYF

j_gene: TRBJ2-1
abundance: many
v_gene: TRBV29-1
d_gene: TRBD2
CDR3nt: TGCAGCGTCCGACTAGCGGGGGGTTTCGAGATAGAGTTCTTC
CDR3aa: CSVRLAGGFEIEFF

j_gene: TRBJ2-7
abundance: few
v_gene: TRBV7-2
d_gene: .
CDR3nt: TGTGCCAGCAGCCAATTTCTAGGGGGGGTTATATTGGAGCAGTACTTC
CDR3aa: CASSQFLGGVILEQYF

j_gene: TRBJ2-3
abundance: .
v_gene: TRBV7-2
d_gene: .
CDR3nt: TGTGCCAGCAGCTCAGTAGGGAGCCAACCCCCCGACACAGATACGCAGTATTTT
CDR3aa: CASSSVGSQPPDTDTQYF

j_gene: TRBJ2-7
abundance: many
v_gene: TRBV29-1
d_gene: .
CDR3nt: TGCAGCGTTGGAGGACAAAGCTACGAGCAGTACTTC
CDR3aa: CSVGGQSYEQYF

j_gene: TRBJ1-2
abundance: many
v_gene: TRBV19
d_gene: .
CDR3nt: TGTGCCAGTAGTCTCCCGACAGGCGGCTACACCTTC
CDR3aa: CASSLPTGGYTF

j_gene: TRBJ2-1
abundance: .
v_gene: TRBV12-3/TRBV12-4
d_gene: .
CDR3nt: TGTGCCAGCAGTTCTGTGGTTACCAATGAGCAGTTCTTC
CDR3aa: CASSSVVTNEQFF

j_gene: TRBJ2-7
abundance: many
v_gene: TRBV7-9
d_gene: .
CDR3nt: TGTGCCAGCAGTTTGCCCGGGGGTCAACTCTACGAGCAGTACTTC
CDR3aa: CASSLPGGQLYEQYF

j_gene: TRBJ1-4
abundance: .
v_gene: TRBV28
d_gene: .
CDR3nt: TGTGCCTCCGGCGGTTATGAAAAACTGTTTTTT
CDR3aa: CASGGYEKLFF

j_gene: TRBJ1-2
abundance: few
v_gene: TRBV7-2
d_gene: .
CDR3nt: TGTGCCGCGATACAGCAAAACTATGGCTACACCTTC
CDR3aa: CAAIQQNYGYTF

j_gene: TRBJ1-1
abundance: few
v_gene: TRBV29-1
d_gene: .
CDR3nt: TGCAGCGTAGGGACTGCCGCTGAAGCTTTCTTT
CDR3aa: CSVGTAAEAFF

j_gene: TRBJ2-1
abundance: many
v_gene: TRBV29-1
d_gene: TRBD1
CDR3nt: TGCAGCGCCCCAAGGGACAGGGCCAATGAGCAGTTCTTC
CDR3aa: CSAPRDRANEQFF

j_gene: TRBJ1-5
abundance: many
v_gene: TRBV19
d_gene: TRBD1
CDR3nt: TGTGCCAGTAGTACTATTGGACAGGGAGGGCAGCCCCAGCATTTT
CDR3aa: CASSTIGQGGQPQHF

j_gene: TRBJ2-2
abundance: few
v_gene: TRBV9
d_gene: TRBD2
CDR3nt: TGTGCCAGCAGCGTAGACGGGGTCCCTAGCGGGAGAGGCACCGGGGAGCTGTTTTTT
CDR3aa: CASSVDGVPSGRGTGELFF

j_gene: TRBJ2-1
abundance: .
v_gene: TRBV11-3
d_gene: TRBD2
CDR3nt: TGTGCCAGCAGCTTAGGGTCGAGCGGGGCTGGCAATGAGCAGTTCTTC
CDR3aa: CASSLGSSGAGNEQFF

j_gene: TRBJ2-1
abundance: many
v_gene: TRBV28
d_gene: TRBD2
CDR3nt: TGTGCCAGCAGTATGGTGACTAGCGGACCCTACAATGAGCAGTTCTTC
CDR3aa: CASSMVTSGPYNEQFF

j_gene: TRBJ2-5
abundance: many
v_gene: TRBV5-1
d_gene: TRBD2
CDR3nt: TGCGCCAGCAGCTTGTTAGCGGGAGAGTTGGAGACCCAGTACTTC
CDR3aa: CASSLLAGELETQYF

j_gene: TRBJ2-4
abundance: .
v_gene: TRBV28
d_gene: TRBD1
CDR3nt: TGTGCCAGCAGTGGATCCGGGACAGCAGTTTCCATTCAGTACTTC
CDR3aa: CASSGSGTAVSIQYF

j_gene: TRBJ2-4
abundance: .
v_gene: TRBV28
d_gene: .
CDR3nt: TGTGCCAGCAGTCCGTCCGCAACGGGGAACATTCAGTACTTC
CDR3aa: CASSPSATGNIQYF

j_gene: TRBJ2-6
abundance: .
v_gene: TRBV25-1
d_gene: .
CDR3nt: TGTGCCAGCAGTGGCCCCCCGCCGGACAGGGCCAACGTCCTGACTTTC
CDR3aa: CASSGPPPDRANVLTF

j_gene: TRBJ1-1
abundance: many
v_gene: TRBV27
d_gene: .
CDR3nt: TGTGCCAGCAGTTTGGATGGCGCTGAAGCTTTCTTT
CDR3aa: CASSLDGAEAFF

j_gene: TRBJ2-1
abundance: .
v_gene: TRBV7-6
d_gene: .
CDR3nt: TGTGCCAGCAGCTACGACAGCAACCCCTACAATGAGCAGTTCTTC
CDR3aa: CASSYDSNPYNEQFF

j_gene: TRBJ2-1
abundance: few
v_gene: TRBV29-1
d_gene: TRBD2
CDR3nt: TGCAGCGTAGAACCGGGACTAGCTTCATACAATGAGCAGTTCTTC
CDR3aa: CSVEPGLASYNEQFF

j_gene: TRBJ1-1
abundance: .
v_gene: TRBV5-1
d_gene: .
CDR3nt: TGCGCCAGCAGCTTGGGTCTAGAAAACACTGAAGCTTTCTTT
CDR3aa: CASSLGLENTEAFF

j_gene: TRBJ2-3
abundance: few
v_gene: TRBV6-1
d_gene: TRBD1
CDR3nt: TGTGCCAGCAGTGTGACAGGGTCGGGCACAGATACGCAGTATTTT
CDR3aa: CASSVTGSGTDTQYF

j_gene: TRBJ1-6
abundance: many
v_gene: TRBV10-2
d_gene: .
CDR3nt: TGCGCCAGCAGTGTTAACAGGGAAAATTCACCCCTCCACTTT
CDR3aa: CASSVNRENSPLHF

j_gene: TRBJ1-4
abundance: many
v_gene: TRBV7-2
d_gene: .
CDR3nt: TGTGCCAGCACTTCTAAGTCAGGAAAACTGTTTTTT
CDR3aa: CASTSKSGKLFF

j_gene: TRBJ2-7
abundance: many
v_gene: TRBV7-3
d_gene: .
CDR3nt: TGTGCCAGCAGCCAAGGGGTAGGGAGGGAGCAGTACTTC
CDR3aa: CASSQGVGREQYF

j_gene: TRBJ2-3
abundance: .
v_gene: TRBV3-1
d_gene: TRBD1
CDR3nt: TGTGCCAGCAGCCCCCCGGGACAGCCGACTAGCACAGATACGCAGTATTTT
CDR3aa: CASSPPGQPTSTDTQYF

j_gene: TRBJ1-1
abundance: .
v_gene: TRBV18
d_gene: .
CDR3nt: TGTGCCAGCTCACCACCGTCTCGAGGGGGACGAGCCGGTGAAGCTTTCTTT
CDR3aa: CASSPPSRGGRAGEAFF

j_gene: TRBJ2-5
abundance: .
v_gene: TRBV6-6
d_gene: .
CDR3nt: TGTGCCAGCAGTCCCTTGGAGACCCAGTACTTC
CDR3aa: CASSPLETQYF

j_gene: TRBJ2-2
abundance: many
v_gene: TRBV5-1
d_gene: .
CDR3nt: TGCGCCAGCAGCAATCGGATGGGGGCCGGGGAGCTGTTTTTT
CDR3aa: CASSNRMGAGELFF

j_gene: TRBJ2-2
abundance: few
v_gene: TRBV11-3
d_gene: .
CDR3nt: TGTGCCAGCAGCCCGATCGGTGGGACTGTGTCACCCGGGGAGCTGTTTTTT
CDR3aa: CASSPIGGTVSPGELFF

j_gene: TRBJ2-1
abundance: few
v_gene: TRBV6-1
d_gene: TRBD1
CDR3nt: TGTGCCAGCAGGGACCTCGGACAGGGGTACAATGAGCAGTTCTTC
CDR3aa: CASRDLGQGYNEQFF

j_gene: TRBJ2-3
abundance: many
v_gene: TRBV5-1
d_gene: TRBD2
CDR3nt: TGCGCCAGCAGCTTGGGCCTAGGACTAGCGGGGGGAGATACGCAGTATTTT
CDR3aa: CASSLGLGLAGGDTQYF

j_gene: TRBJ2-7
abundance: many
v_gene: TRBV18
d_gene: .
CDR3nt: TGTGCCAGCTCACCAAACAGCTTAGTTACCTACGAGCAGTACTTC
CDR3aa: CASSPNSLVTYEQYF

j_gene: TRBJ1-1
abundance: many
v_gene: TRBV14
d_gene: .
CDR3nt: TGTGCCAGCAGCCAAGGTCAGGCCCGGAACACTGAAGCTTTCTTT
CDR3aa: CASSQGQARNTEAFF

j_gene: TRBJ2-2
abundance: few
v_gene: TRBV4-1
d_gene: TRBD1
CDR3nt: TGCGCCAGCAGCCCCCCTTTTAACCGACAGGGCGGTGGGGAGCTGTTTTTT
CDR3aa: CASSPPFNRQGGGELFF

j_gene: TRBJ2-5
abundance: .
v_gene: TRBV5-1
d_gene: .
CDR3nt: TGCGCCAGCAGCTTGGGGGGCATAGAGACCCAGTACTTC
CDR3aa: CASSLGGIETQYF

j_gene: TRBJ1-1
abundance: many
v_gene: TRBV6-4
d_gene: .
CDR3nt: TGTGCCAGCAGTGCAGGGCAGGCCACTGAAGCTTTCTTT
CDR3aa: CASSAGQATEAFF

j_gene: TRBJ2-7
abundance: many
v_gene: TRBV2
d_gene: TRBD2
CDR3nt: TGTGCCAGCAGTGAAACGGGAGGGCCCGGCGAGCAGTACTTC
CDR3aa: CASSETGGPGEQYF

j_gene: TRBJ2-2
abundance: few
v_gene: TRBV12-2
d_gene: .
CDR3nt: TGTGCAAGTCGCTTACCGCCCGGGACTAGCGAAATCCGGGAGCTGTTTTTT
CDR3aa: CASRLPPGTSEIRELFF